This T cell receptor beta chain was recorded in a study of technical replicates of blood from a few donors. The CDR3 is 15 residues long. Germline CDR1 is SGHRS and CDR2 is YFSETQ. V lost 4 bases, J lost 0 bases, and 14 bases lay in between. Generated by immunoSEQ multiplex PCR, the TCRdb table keeps only in-frame clones and is missing some. The sample contains 85,000 to 100,000 clones, approximately 96% of which appear only once. Sequencing was carried out using T cells isolated from PBMCs. The source of this sequence is a human donor in good health. The gene calls are TRBV5-1 and TRBJ2-7; D possibly corresponds to TRBD2 (6 bases). The CDR3 is CASSRGNLGSYEQYF. CDR3 nucleotides: TGCGCCAGCAGCCGGGGGAACCTGGGCTCCTACGAGCAGTACTTC.